Listed here are 31 T cell receptor beta chains from one sample, sequenced in a study of cytomegalovirus exposure and HLA in healthy donors. Both 60 Vbeta primers and 13 Jbeta primers went into the PCR. The assay was immunoSEQ multiplex PCR, and TCRdb's table has in-frame clones only and misses some. The sample lists 120,000 or so clones, approximately 77% occurring once. The sample was PBMCs. The source of these receptors is a man aged 18-30 years in good health and CMV-seronegative.

This clone was seen more than once but under ten times. The chain recombines TRBV19 with TRBJ1-1, with TRBD1 matching 9 bases. CDR1 is LNHDA and CDR2 is SQIVND in the germline V gene (reference sequence). V lost 5 bases, J lost 3 bases, and 7 bases stayed unmatched. The CDR3 totals 15 residues. Here the CDR3 reads CASSAWDRADTEAFF. In nucleotides, the CDR3 is TGTGCCAGTAGTGCGTGGGACAGGGCTGACACTGAAGCTTTCTTT.

The chain has TRBV6-6 and TRBJ1-1; no reliable D call. This CDR3 is built from 15 residues. Trimming took 7 bases from V and 0 from J, leaving 15 bases between them. Germline-derived CDR1 and CDR2 are MNHNY and SVGAGI (reference sequence). CDR3 DNA: TGTGCCAGCACTACACTGGCGGTCATGAACACTGAAGCTTTCTTT. This translates into CASTTLAVMNTEAFF.

About this clone itself: This sample includes further DNA sequences coding for the same CDR3. The V and J genes are TRBV7-9 and TRBJ2-7, with D perhaps matching TRBD1 (6 bases). This CDR3 is 12 amino acids long. CDR1 is SEHNR, CDR2 FQNEAQ, per germline (reference sequence). Trimming shortened V by 5 bases and J by 4 bases, and 9 bases separated the two germline ends. CDR3 loop: CASSLGAYEQYF. As DNA, the CDR3 is TGTGCCAGCAGCCTGGGGGCTTACGAGCAGTACTTC.

The chain employs TRBV21-1 and TRBJ1-1; the table names TRBD1, a call not compared with the DNA. TRBV21-1 has pseudogene status. The CDR3 loop spans 16 amino acids. In DNA, the CDR3 is TGTGCCAGCAGCAAAGGGGGGGACAGCATGAACACTGAAGCTTTCTTT. Residues: CASSKGGDSMNTEAFF.

In this sample, this clone turned up once. The chain links TRBV7-9 to TRBJ1-1; 7 bases map to TRBD1. With V trimmed by 5 bases and J by 0 bases, 3 bases remained unmatched. Germline CDR1 is SEHNR and CDR2 is FQNEAQ (reference sequence). The CDR3 contains 14 residues. The CDR3 DNA reads as TGTGCCAGCAGCCAGACAGGGATGAACACTGAAGCTTTCTTT. It codes for CASSQTGMNTEAFF.

This clone was recorded only once. V usage is TRBV9 and J usage is TRBJ1-4; perhaps TRBD1 as D (5 bases). The germline gives CDR1 SGDLS, CDR2 YYNGEE. Trimming removed 4 bases from V and 8 bases from J, with 15 bases in between. CDR3 length: 14 residues. The CDR3 here is CASSQVWGDEKLFF. For the CDR3, the DNA is TGTGCCAGCAGCCAGGTATGGGGGGACGAAAAACTGTTTTTT.

The chain couples TRBV10-3 to TRBJ1-4; D might be TRBD1 (5 bases). The CDR3 consists of 14 residues. Per the germline V gene, CDR1 is ENHRY and CDR2 is SYGVKD. V was trimmed by 10 bases and J by 6 bases, leaving 18 bases between them. CDR3 sequence: CATKQNPGDEKLFF. In DNA, the CDR3 is TGTGCCACCAAACAGAACCCGGGGGATGAAAAACTGTTTTTT.

This chain uses TRBV5-1 with TRBJ2-1; 9 nucleotides align to TRBD1. The junction had 7 bases not matched to a gene; V was cut back by 4 bases and J by 8 bases. Looked up from germline, CDR1 is SGHRS and CDR2 is YFSETQ. This CDR3 is built from 14 residues. CDR3 in amino acids: CASSNRDRVDEQFF. CDR3 nucleotide sequence: TGCGCCAGCAGCAACCGGGACAGGGTCGATGAGCAGTTCTTC. The variable domain in full, with the rest retrieved from reference TRBV5-1 and TRBJ2-1, is KAGVTQTPRYLIKTRGQQVTLSCSPISGHRSVSWYQQTPGQGLQFLFEYFSETQRNKGNFPGRFSGRQFSNSRSEMNVSTLELGDSALYLCASSNRDRVDEQFFGPGTRLTVL.

The gene calls are TRBV4-1 and TRBJ2-5; TRBD2 agrees at 7 bases. V gave up 1 base and J gave up 4 bases; unmatched junction bases: 12. This CDR3 comprises 17 residues. Germline values: CDR1 MGHRA, CDR2 YSYEKL. The CDR3 DNA sequence: TGCGCCAGCAGCCAAGTGACTAGCCTAGGTTTCGGAGAGACCCAGTACTTC. Translation: CASSQVTSLGFGETQYF.

V usage is TRBV5-6 and J usage is TRBJ1-2, with 10 positions matching TRBD1. The CDR3 loop spans 14 amino acids. Germline lookup yields CDR1 SGHDT and CDR2 YYEEEE. J gave up 8 bases and V 4 bases, and 8 bases lay outside the gene matches. DNA for the CDR3: TGTGCCAGCAGCACCCCGGGACAGGGGAAAGGCTACACCTTC. Its translation: CASSTPGQGKGYTF.

The rearrangement joins TRBV19 to TRBJ1-3; D gene uncertain. CDR3 length: 14 residues. The germline gives CDR1 LNHDA, CDR2 SQIVND (reference sequence). With 6 bases removed from V and 3 bases from J, the gap between germline ends came to 12 bases. The CDR3: CASRGAGYGNTIYF. The CDR3 DNA sequence: TGTGCCAGTAGGGGTGCGGGATATGGAAACACCATATATTTT.

Comments on this clone: The same CDR3 can be traced to other DNA sequences in this sample. The V gene is TRBV5-4, the J gene TRBJ2-1; TRBD2 is a possible D gene (5 bases). Looked up from germline, CDR1 is SGHNT and CDR2 is YYREEE (reference sequence). Deletions cut 0 bases from V and 7 bases from J, with 14 bases between. The CDR3 sequence is 15 residues long. The CDR3 region is CASSLEDGVANEQFF. DNA for the CDR3: TGTGCCAGCAGCTTGGAGGACGGGGTCGCTAATGAGCAGTTCTTC.

The chain is built from TRBV6-6 and TRBJ2-3; D is uncertain. In germline, CDR1 is MNHNY, CDR2 SVGAGI (reference sequence). Trimming pared 4 bases from V and 5 bases from J, leaving 7 bases between. The CDR3 totals 12 residues. CDR3 DNA sequence: TGTGCCAGCAGTTCTTCCCTAGATACGCAGTATTTT. As protein: CASSSSLDTQYF.

This clone was seen more than once but under ten times. This chain links TRBV5-8 with TRBJ2-2; 7 bases map to TRBD2. Germline CDR1 reads SGHTS; CDR2 reads YDEGEE. The CDR3 has 15 residues. J lost 5 bases, V lost 3 bases, and 7 bases had no gene match. The CDR3 DNA is TGTGCCAGCAGCTCTTCGGGGGGAAGGACCGGGGAGCTGTTTTTT. As protein: CASSSSGGRTGELFF.

The chain links TRBV7-2 to TRBJ2-2; D is possibly TRBD1 (5 bases). The germline V gene has CDR1 SGHTA and CDR2 FQGNSA. V lost 3 bases to trimming and J lost 0 bases, with 20 bases between them. This CDR3 contains 19 residues. The CDR3 nucleotides read TGTGCCAGCAGCTTCCGTAGTCTGGGGCGGTCCTCGAACACCGGGGAGCTGTTTTTT. It specifies CASSFRSLGRSSNTGELFF.

The table lists this clone with a count of one. The chain has TRBV27 and TRBJ2-7, with 8 bases aligning to TRBD2. The CDR3 extends over 14 amino acids. Germline V gene sequence: CDR1 MNHEY, CDR2 SMNVEV (reference sequence). J was trimmed by 10 bases and V by 5 bases; bases with no gene match: 13. The CDR3 region has the DNA TGTGCCAGCAGTCTCGGACTAGCCCCCGGGGAACAGTACTTC. This encodes CASSLGLAPGEQYF.

The V gene is TRBV5-4, the J gene TRBJ2-2, with D possibly being TRBD1 (5 bases). Germline loops: CDR1 SGHNT, CDR2 YYREEE (reference sequence). This CDR3 is 12 amino acids long. Deletions cut 5 bases from V and 6 bases from J, with 8 bases between. The CDR3: CASRPGSGELFF. As DNA, the CDR3 is TGTGCCAGCAGGCCAGGGTCCGGGGAGCTGTTTTTT.

V usage is TRBV5-1 and J usage is TRBJ2-5; no reliable D call. V lost 4 bases, J lost 1 base, and 5 bases lay in between. The length of the CDR3 is 12 residues. Germline CDR1 reads SGHRS; CDR2 reads YFSETQ. CDR3 residues: CASSLRQETQYF. The DNA of the CDR3 is TGCGCCAGCAGCCTCCGCCAAGAGACCCAGTACTTC.

The chain uses TRBV12-5 and TRBJ2-7, with D maybe TRBD1 (6 bases). Germline V gene sequence: CDR1 LGHNT, CDR2 FRNRAP. The CDR3 runs to 13 residues. With 4 bases removed from V and 3 bases from J, the gap between germline ends came to 10 bases. The CDR3 nucleotides read TGTGCTAGTGGTTCAGGGGTTAACTACGAGCAGTACTTC. This sequence encodes CASGSGVNYEQYF.

The chain recombines TRBV2 with TRBJ2-1; TRBD1 is a possible D gene (6 bases). The CDR3 runs to 15 residues. CDR1 and CDR2 (germline): SNHLY, FYNNEI. V was clipped by 6 bases and J by 3 bases, with 15 bases between them. CDR3 bases: TGTGCCAGCAGGGCCGGGACATCTTTCTACAATGAGCAGTTCTTC. As protein: CASRAGTSFYNEQFF.

CDR3 bases: TGTGCCAGCAGCTTGGAGACGGGGGGGGTATACAATGAGCAGTTCTTC. Translation: CASSLETGGVYNEQFF. The chain has TRBV7-6 and TRBJ2-1, with 8 bases identical to TRBD2. J lost 4 bases, V lost 3 bases, and 8 bases had no gene match. The CDR3 extends over 16 amino acids. Germline CDR1 reads SGHVS; CDR2 reads FNYEAQ.

The chain links TRBV7-2 to TRBJ1-1; D may be TRBD1 (6 bases). The CDR3 extends over 13 amino acids. V lost 10 bases and J lost 2, with 14 bases in between. Germline lookup yields CDR1 SGHTA and CDR2 FQGNSA. The CDR3 DNA is TGTGCCACCCAGAGGGGGGGCAACACTGAAGCTTTCTTT. It yields the protein CATQRGGNTEAFF.

The V gene is TRBV7-2, the J gene TRBJ2-2, with a weak D call TRBD1 (6 bases). Trimming took off 3 bases at V and 5 bases at J, with 16 bases between the two ends. The CDR3 is 16 residues long. Germline-derived CDR1 and CDR2 are SGHTA and FQGNSA. CDR3 region: CASSFGTFGWTGELFF. The CDR3 coding sequence is TGTGCCAGCAGCTTTGGGACATTCGGGTGGACCGGGGAGCTGTTTTTT.

The gene calls are TRBV18 and TRBJ2-7; 8 bases are shared with TRBD1. This CDR3 has 16 residues. The germline gives CDR1 KGHSH, CDR2 LQKENI. V dropped 3 bases and J dropped 6; count of bases not matched to a gene: 13. The CDR3 region is CASSPFGTGSLGEQYF. CDR3 DNA: TGTGCCAGCTCACCGTTCGGGACAGGAAGTTTGGGCGAGCAGTACTTC.

The chain combines TRBV14 with TRBJ1-1, with 7 bases fitting TRBD1. Germline V lookup: CDR1 SGHDN, CDR2 FVKESK. The ends lost 5 bases at V and 1 base at J; junction bases unmatched: 10. This CDR3 is 16 amino acids long. The CDR3 DNA follows: TGTGCCAGCAGCATGGATTTGGGACAGAGGAACACTGAAGCTTTCTTT. The encoded protein is CASSMDLGQRNTEAFF.

V usage is TRBV27 and J usage is TRBJ1-1; D is unclear. The CDR3 extends over 14 amino acids. The V and J ends lost 6 bases and 3 bases respectively, with 14 bases between them. The germline V gene encodes CDR1 MNHEY and CDR2 SMNVEV (reference sequence). CDR3 amino acids: CASRYGVRDTEAFF. For the CDR3, the DNA is TGTGCCAGCAGGTACGGGGTTAGGGACACTGAAGCTTTCTTT.

This clone has only one observation. V and J are TRBV11-2 and TRBJ2-1; a possible D gene is TRBD2 (5 bases). The CDR3 totals 16 residues. V was clipped by 3 bases and J by 1 base, with 13 bases between them. In germline, CDR1 is SGHAT, CDR2 FQNNGV. In DNA form, the CDR3 reads TGTGCCAGCAGCTTCGCTTCTAGCCTTTCCTACAATGAGCAGTTCTTC. This sequence encodes CASSFASSLSYNEQFF.

On this clone itself: Distinct nucleotide sequences in the sample also encode this CDR3. This chain joins TRBV9 and TRBJ1-2; possible D gene TRBD1, 5 bases. Per germline, CDR1 SGDLS and CDR2 YYNGEE. The length of the CDR3 is 12 residues. The V and J ends lost 3 bases and 8 bases respectively, with 11 bases between them. DNA of the CDR3: TGTGCCAGCAGCGCGCGGGGCTACGGCTACACCTTC. This codes for CASSARGYGYTF. The full variable domain, rest sourced from reference TRBV9 and TRBJ1-2, is DSGVTQTPKHLITATGQRVTLRCSPRSGDLSVYWYQQSLDQGLQFLIQYYNGEERAKGNILERFSAQQFPDLHSELNLSSLELGDSALYFCASSARGYGYTFGSGTRLTVV.

V and J are TRBV7-9 and TRBJ2-1; D not resolved. V dropped 5 bases and J dropped 1 base, with 6 bases sitting between them. From germline, CDR1 is SEHNR and CDR2 FQNEAQ (reference sequence). CDR3 length: 13 residues. The CDR3 coding sequence is TGTGCCAGCAGCCCTAGGTCCTACAATGAGCAGTTCTTC. Protein sequence: CASSPRSYNEQFF.

The CDR3 DNA reads TGTGCCAGTAGTACTAAGCGGGGGGTTGGAATTAGCAATCAGCCCCAGCATTTT. Protein product: CASSTKRGVGISNQPQHF. This sequence joins TRBV19 and TRBJ1-5; TRBD1 is a possible D gene (5 bases). The CDR3 extends over 18 amino acids. Trimming took off 4 bases at V and 0 bases at J, with 19 bases between the two ends. The germline V gene encodes CDR1 LNHDA and CDR2 SQIVND (reference sequence).

This chain uses TRBV6-1 with TRBJ2-7, with a weak D call TRBD1 (6 bases). The germline gives CDR1 MNHNS, CDR2 SASEGT. The V and J ends lost 4 bases and 0 bases respectively, with 10 bases between them. The length of the CDR3 is 14 residues. The CDR3, as DNA: TGTGCCAGCAGTGTTCAGGGGTCCTCCTACGAGCAGTACTTC. This gives the protein CASSVQGSSYEQYF.